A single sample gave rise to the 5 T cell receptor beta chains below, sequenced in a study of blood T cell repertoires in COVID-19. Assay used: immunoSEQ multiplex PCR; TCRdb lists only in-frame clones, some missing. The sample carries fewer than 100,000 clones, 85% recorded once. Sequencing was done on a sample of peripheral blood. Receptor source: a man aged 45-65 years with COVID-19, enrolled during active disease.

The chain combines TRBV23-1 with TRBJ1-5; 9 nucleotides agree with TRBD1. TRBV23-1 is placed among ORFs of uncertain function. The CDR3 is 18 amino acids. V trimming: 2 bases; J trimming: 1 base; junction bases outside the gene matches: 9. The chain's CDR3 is CASSQRRPGQGSNQPQHF. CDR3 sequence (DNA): TGCGCCAGCAGTCAAAGGCGTCCGGGACAGGGCAGCAATCAGCCCCAGCATTTT.

CDR3 amino acids: CASSIGLVPYNEQFF. Written as DNA, the CDR3 is TGTGCCAGTAGTATCGGACTGGTCCCCTACAATGAGCAGTTCTTC. The V gene is TRBV19, the J gene TRBJ2-1; TRBD2 might be the D (5 bases). Between the trimmed V and J ends, which lost 3 bases and 2 bases, there was a span of 11 bases. Per germline, CDR1 LNHDA and CDR2 SQIVND (reference sequence). The CDR3 consists of 15 residues.

The CDR3 DNA sequence: TGCGCCAGCAGCCAAGATGGGTTGGAGGGGAAAGAGGGGTACGAGCAGTACTTC. This translates into CASSQDGLEGKEGYEQYF. The rearrangement uses TRBV4-1 and TRBJ2-7; TRBD2 might be the D (6 bases). The CDR3 consists of 18 residues. V was pared by 0 bases and J by 4 bases, with 22 bases between. Germline CDR1 reads MGHRA; CDR2 reads YSYEKL.

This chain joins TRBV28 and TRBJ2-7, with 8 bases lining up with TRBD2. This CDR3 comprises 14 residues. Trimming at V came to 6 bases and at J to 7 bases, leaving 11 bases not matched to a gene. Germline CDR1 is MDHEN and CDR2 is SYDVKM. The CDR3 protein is CASRRPGGPLEQYF. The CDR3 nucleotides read TGTGCCAGCAGGCGACCGGGAGGGCCATTGGAGCAGTACTTC.

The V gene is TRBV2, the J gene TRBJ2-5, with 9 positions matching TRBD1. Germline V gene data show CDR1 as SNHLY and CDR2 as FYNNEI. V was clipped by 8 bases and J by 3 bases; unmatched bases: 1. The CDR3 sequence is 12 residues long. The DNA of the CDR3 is TGTGCCAGCGGGACAGGGAAAGAGACCCAGTACTTC. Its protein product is CASGTGKETQYF.